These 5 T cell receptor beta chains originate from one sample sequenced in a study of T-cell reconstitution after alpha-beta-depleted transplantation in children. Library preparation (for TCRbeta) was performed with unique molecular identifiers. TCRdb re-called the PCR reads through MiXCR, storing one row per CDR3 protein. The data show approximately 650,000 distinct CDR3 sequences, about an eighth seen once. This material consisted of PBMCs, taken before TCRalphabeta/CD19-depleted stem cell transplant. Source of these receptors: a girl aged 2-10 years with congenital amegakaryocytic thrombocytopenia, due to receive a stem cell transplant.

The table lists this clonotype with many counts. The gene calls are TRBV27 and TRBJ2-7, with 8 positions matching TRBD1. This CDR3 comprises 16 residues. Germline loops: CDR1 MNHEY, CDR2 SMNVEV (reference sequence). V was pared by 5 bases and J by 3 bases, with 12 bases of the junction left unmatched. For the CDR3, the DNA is TGTGCCAGCAGTAACGACCCGACAGGGGCTTACTACGAGCAGTACTTC. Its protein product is CASSNDPTGAYYEQYF.

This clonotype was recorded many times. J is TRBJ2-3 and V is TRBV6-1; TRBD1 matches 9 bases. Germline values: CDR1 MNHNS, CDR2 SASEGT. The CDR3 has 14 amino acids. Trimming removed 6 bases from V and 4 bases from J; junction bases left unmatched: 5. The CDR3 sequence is CASSSGQGPDTQYF. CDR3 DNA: TGTGCCAGCAGCTCCGGACAGGGGCCAGATACGCAGTATTTT.

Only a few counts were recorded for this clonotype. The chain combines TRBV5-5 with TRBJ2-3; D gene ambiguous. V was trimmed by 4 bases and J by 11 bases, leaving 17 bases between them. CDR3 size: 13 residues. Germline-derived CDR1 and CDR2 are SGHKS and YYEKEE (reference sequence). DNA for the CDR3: TGTGCCAGCAGCGCCTCGTCCGAAGATGGGCAGTATTTT. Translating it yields CASSASSEDGQYF.

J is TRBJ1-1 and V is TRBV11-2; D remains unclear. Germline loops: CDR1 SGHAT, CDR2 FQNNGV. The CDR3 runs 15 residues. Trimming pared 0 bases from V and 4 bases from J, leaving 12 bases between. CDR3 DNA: TGTGCCAGCAGCTTAGATTTGTGGAGCAGCACTGAAGCTTTCTTT. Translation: CASSLDLWSSTEAFF.

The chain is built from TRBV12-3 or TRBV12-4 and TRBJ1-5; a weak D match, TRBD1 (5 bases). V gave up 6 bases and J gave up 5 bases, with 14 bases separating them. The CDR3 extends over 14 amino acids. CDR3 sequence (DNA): TGTGCCAGCAGACCGGGTGGGGGTTATCAGCCCCAGCATTTT. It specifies CASRPGGGYQPQHF.